This T cell receptor (beta chain) was captured by sequencing in a study of T cell repertoires in cytomegalovirus infection. For the study at large: CMV epitopes, recently identified HLA-C-restricted and well-studied HLA-B-restricted, were used. An indication of both CMV infection and matching HLA type came from public TCR beta signatures.

Points on this clonotype: Its antigen is still unknown.

General study points: CMV-specific HLA-C-restricted TCR beta clonotypes dominated the ex vivo response.

TCRdb itself ran the reads through MiXCR, one entry per CDR3 protein. The sample includes 900,000 to 950,000 distinct CDR3 sequences, 30% to 40% of them seen just once. This CDR3 comprises 15 residues. Trimming took 6 bases from V and 3 from J, leaving 17 bases between them. The V call is TRBV12-3 or TRBV12-4, the J call TRBJ1-1; D is possibly TRBD1 (6 bases). Sequencing used cultured CD8+ T cells from PBMCs, obtained from culture after CMV antigen stimulation. This TCR came from a human donor in good health (CMV status not recorded). Some clones in this sample may be carry-over from other donors' samples. The CDR3 DNA reads as TGTGCCAGCAGCCATATTGGGGGGCCCGACACTGAAGCTTTCTTT. Translation gives CASSHIGGPDTEAFF.